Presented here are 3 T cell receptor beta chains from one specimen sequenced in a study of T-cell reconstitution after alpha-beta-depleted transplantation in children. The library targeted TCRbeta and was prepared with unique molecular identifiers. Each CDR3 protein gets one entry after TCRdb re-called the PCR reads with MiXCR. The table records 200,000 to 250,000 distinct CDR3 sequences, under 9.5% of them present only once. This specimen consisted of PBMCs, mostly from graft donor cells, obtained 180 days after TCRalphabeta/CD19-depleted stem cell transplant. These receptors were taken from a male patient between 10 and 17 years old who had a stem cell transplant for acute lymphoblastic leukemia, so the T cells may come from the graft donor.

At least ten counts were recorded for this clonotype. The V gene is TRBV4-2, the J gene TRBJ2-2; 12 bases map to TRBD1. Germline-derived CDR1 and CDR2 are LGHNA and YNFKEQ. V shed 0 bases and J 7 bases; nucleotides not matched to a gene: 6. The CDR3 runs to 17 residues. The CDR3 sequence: CASSQERDRGQNGELFF. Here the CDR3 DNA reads TGTGCCAGCAGCCAAGAGAGGGACAGGGGGCAAAACGGGGAGCTGTTTTTT.

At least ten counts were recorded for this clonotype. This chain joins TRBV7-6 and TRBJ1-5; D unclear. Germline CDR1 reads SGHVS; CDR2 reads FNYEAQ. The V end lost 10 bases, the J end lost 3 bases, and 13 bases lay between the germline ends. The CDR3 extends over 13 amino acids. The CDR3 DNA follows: TGTGCCACCTCACGGGCTTTCAATCAGCCCCAGCATTTT. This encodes CATSRAFNQPQHF.

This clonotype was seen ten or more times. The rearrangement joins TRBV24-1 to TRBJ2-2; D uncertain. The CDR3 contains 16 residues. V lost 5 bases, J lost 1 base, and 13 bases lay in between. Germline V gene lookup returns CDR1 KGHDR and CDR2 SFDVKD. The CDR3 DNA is TGTGCCACCAGTGGTGGTAGAGACATGAACACCGGGGAGCTGTTTTTT. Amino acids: CATSGGRDMNTGELFF.